This is a list of T cell receptor beta chains from one sample in a study of blood T cell repertoires in COVID-19. Clones were sequenced by immunoSEQ multiplex PCR, and TCRdb holds only the in-frame ones, with some missing. The repertoire holds 200,000 to 250,000 clones, 80% to 90% seen once, with approximately 1.3% in the top ten. Specimen: peripheral blood. Every receptor here comes from a woman in her 40s who had recovered from COVID-19. The CDR3 runs from the conserved cysteine through the conserved F or W. A D gene is named only where the DNA matches it firmly. Some rows have no size entry. The others give once, few or many, or a class for an expanded clone.

CDR3 DNA: TGTGCCAGCAGTTCTCCGGGACTAGAGAGACAGGCCCAGTACTTC
CDR3 protein: CASSSPGLERQAQYF
J gene: TRBJ2-5
V gene: TRBV6-5
clone size: .
D gene: TRBD2

CDR3 DNA: TGTGCCAGCAGCTCGACAGGGACCTACGAGCAGTACTTC
CDR3 protein: CASSSTGTYEQYF
J gene: TRBJ2-7
V gene: TRBV5-6
clone size: once
D gene: TRBD1

CDR3 DNA: TGTGCCAGTAGTATAACCCGGGAGACCTACGAGCAGTACTTC
CDR3 protein: CASSITRETYEQYF
J gene: TRBJ2-7
V gene: TRBV19
clone size: .
D gene: .

CDR3 DNA: TGCGCCAGCAGCTTGGTTGCCGGACAGAATTATGGCTACACCTTC
CDR3 protein: CASSLVAGQNYGYTF
J gene: TRBJ1-2
V gene: TRBV5-1
clone size: .
D gene: .

CDR3 DNA: TGTGCCAGCGCCCACAGGGGCAACTATGGCTACACCTTC
CDR3 protein: CASAHRGNYGYTF
J gene: TRBJ1-2
V gene: TRBV9
clone size: .
D gene: TRBD1

CDR3 DNA: TGTGCCAGCAGTCCCGGTTTGTCGTCCCTCCACTTT
CDR3 protein: CASSPGLSSLHF
J gene: TRBJ1-6
V gene: TRBV6-5
clone size: once
D gene: .

CDR3 DNA: TGTGCCATCAGTGAGACCCTACAGGGAACAGATACGCAGTATTTT
CDR3 protein: CAISETLQGTDTQYF
J gene: TRBJ2-3
V gene: TRBV10-3
clone size: .
D gene: .

CDR3 DNA: TGTGCCAGTAGTATAGAGAGGGGGTTCTATGGCTACACCTTC
CDR3 protein: CASSIERGFYGYTF
J gene: TRBJ1-2
V gene: TRBV19
clone size: .
D gene: .

CDR3 DNA: TGTGCCAGCAGCTCTTTTCAAGAGACCCAGTACTTC
CDR3 protein: CASSSFQETQYF
J gene: TRBJ2-5
V gene: TRBV3-1/TRBV3-2
clone size: many
D gene: .

CDR3 DNA: TGTGCCAGCAGTGAACTAGCGGGGGGGCCCTACGAGCAGTACTTC
CDR3 protein: CASSELAGGPYEQYF
J gene: TRBJ2-7
V gene: TRBV6-1
clone size: .
D gene: TRBD2

CDR3 DNA: TGTGCCAGCAGTTTATACCGGGGGGGAGGGGGATCCGAGCAGTACTTC
CDR3 protein: CASSLYRGGGGSEQYF
J gene: TRBJ2-7
V gene: TRBV28
clone size: .
D gene: TRBD2

CDR3 DNA: TGTGCCAGTACCCGGGACAGGGACGAAAAACTGTTTTTT
CDR3 protein: CASTRDRDEKLFF
J gene: TRBJ1-4
V gene: TRBV18
clone size: .
D gene: TRBD1

CDR3 DNA: TGTGCCAGCAGTAAACAAGAAGACGGGGGCTACACCTTC
CDR3 protein: CASSKQEDGGYTF
J gene: TRBJ1-2
V gene: TRBV7-8
clone size: .
D gene: .

CDR3 DNA: TGTGCCAGCTCACAGACAGGGTTCTCCTATTCTTCCTACGAGCAGTACTTC
CDR3 protein: CASSQTGFSYSSYEQYF
J gene: TRBJ2-7
V gene: TRBV18
clone size: .
D gene: TRBD1

CDR3 DNA: TGTGTCAGCAGCGTAAGGCCCGGGAGGAACACTGAAGCTTTCTTT
CDR3 protein: CVSSVRPGRNTEAFF
J gene: TRBJ1-1
V gene: TRBV9
clone size: once
D gene: .

CDR3 DNA: TGTGCCAGTAGTATATGGCTGGGGGGGAACTATGGCTACACCTTC
CDR3 protein: CASSIWLGGNYGYTF
J gene: TRBJ1-2
V gene: TRBV19
clone size: once
D gene: .

CDR3 DNA: TGTGCCAGTAGTATAGAGACGACAGGGAGCCCCGGCTACACCTTC
CDR3 protein: CASSIETTGSPGYTF
J gene: TRBJ1-2
V gene: TRBV19
clone size: .
D gene: TRBD1

CDR3 DNA: TGTGCCAGCAGGTTAACAGGGAATTGGGGCTACACCTTC
CDR3 protein: CASRLTGNWGYTF
J gene: TRBJ1-2
V gene: TRBV12-3/TRBV12-4
clone size: .
D gene: .

CDR3 DNA: TGTGCCAGCAGCAAAGGACAAGAGGATGGCTACACCTTC
CDR3 protein: CASSKGQEDGYTF
J gene: TRBJ1-2
V gene: TRBV7-2
clone size: once
D gene: .

CDR3 DNA: TGTGCCAGCAGGTTCTCAGGGGTTGGCAATCAGCCCCAGCATTTT
CDR3 protein: CASRFSGVGNQPQHF
J gene: TRBJ1-5
V gene: TRBV6-5
clone size: .
D gene: .

CDR3 DNA: TGTGCCAGCAGTCTCCCGGGTTTTAGTGCTAATGAAAAACTGTTTTTT
CDR3 protein: CASSLPGFSANEKLFF
J gene: TRBJ1-4
V gene: TRBV28
clone size: few
D gene: .

CDR3 DNA: TGTGCCAGCAGACACCCCCGAAGAGGGGAGACCCAGTACTTC
CDR3 protein: CASRHPRRGETQYF
J gene: TRBJ2-5
V gene: TRBV11-3
clone size: .
D gene: .

CDR3 DNA: TGCGCCAGCAGTCACCCTGGGCTAGCGGGGGGGCCATCCGGGGAGCTGTTTTTT
CDR3 protein: CASSHPGLAGGPSGELFF
J gene: TRBJ2-2
V gene: TRBV23-1
clone size: few
D gene: TRBD2

CDR3 DNA: TGTGCCAGCAGCCTAGGGACAGCCTATAACTATGGCTACACCTTC
CDR3 protein: CASSLGTAYNYGYTF
J gene: TRBJ1-2
V gene: TRBV11-2
clone size: .
D gene: TRBD1

CDR3 DNA: TGTGCCAGCAGCTTAGTCATGGGACAGGGGGCGCTGATTGGCTACACCTTC
CDR3 protein: CASSLVMGQGALIGYTF
J gene: TRBJ1-2
V gene: TRBV7-9
clone size: once
D gene: TRBD1

CDR3 DNA: TGCGCCAGCAGCTTGGGGGGACAGGCTAACTATGGCTACACCTTC
CDR3 protein: CASSLGGQANYGYTF
J gene: TRBJ1-2
V gene: TRBV5-1
clone size: .
D gene: TRBD1

CDR3 DNA: TGTGCCATCAGTGAGGCGGTAAATAATTCACCCCTCCACTTT
CDR3 protein: CAISEAVNNSPLHF
J gene: TRBJ1-6
V gene: TRBV10-3
clone size: few
D gene: .

CDR3 DNA: TGCGCCAGCAGCTACGGACAGGGATGGCAGTACTTC
CDR3 protein: CASSYGQGWQYF
J gene: TRBJ2-7
V gene: TRBV5-1
clone size: .
D gene: TRBD1

CDR3 DNA: TGTGCCAGCAGTTTATCATTACAGGACTATGGCTACACCTTC
CDR3 protein: CASSLSLQDYGYTF
J gene: TRBJ1-2
V gene: TRBV27
clone size: .
D gene: .

CDR3 DNA: TGTGCCAGCAGGGGGTTGACAGGGGGACCCGAGACCCAGTACTTC
CDR3 protein: CASRGLTGGPETQYF
J gene: TRBJ2-5
V gene: TRBV28
clone size: .
D gene: TRBD1

CDR3 DNA: TGTGCCAGCAAAGGACAGGGTTATTCACCCCTCCACTTT
CDR3 protein: CASKGQGYSPLHF
J gene: TRBJ1-6
V gene: TRBV6-5
clone size: .
D gene: TRBD1

CDR3 DNA: TGTGCCACCGTACCCGGGACAGGGAACACTGAAGCTTTCTTT
CDR3 protein: CATVPGTGNTEAFF
J gene: TRBJ1-1
V gene: TRBV7-9
clone size: .
D gene: TRBD1

CDR3 DNA: TGTGCCAGCAGCGCCTCCGGGACAGGGGCTAATGGTGGCATCTACGAGCAGTACTTC
CDR3 protein: CASSASGTGANGGIYEQYF
J gene: TRBJ2-7
V gene: TRBV21-1
clone size: .
D gene: .

CDR3 DNA: TGTGCCAGCAGTGAAGCGCGCGAGGGATCAAACTATGGCTACACCTTC
CDR3 protein: CASSEAREGSNYGYTF
J gene: TRBJ1-2
V gene: TRBV2
clone size: .
D gene: .

CDR3 DNA: TGTGCCTGGAGTGGGGGAGGGTTGGAGACCCAGTACTTC
CDR3 protein: CAWSGGGLETQYF
J gene: TRBJ2-5
V gene: TRBV30
clone size: .
D gene: TRBD2

CDR3 DNA: TGTGCCAGCAGCCTACTAGCGGGTGATACAGATACGCAGTATTTT
CDR3 protein: CASSLLAGDTDTQYF
J gene: TRBJ2-3
V gene: TRBV7-2
clone size: .
D gene: TRBD2

CDR3 DNA: TGTGCCAGCAGACTAGCGGGGGTGGATACGCAGTATTTT
CDR3 protein: CASRLAGVDTQYF
J gene: TRBJ2-3
V gene: TRBV6-6
clone size: .
D gene: TRBD2

CDR3 DNA: TGTGCCAGCAGTTACCGGAACGGGGTCTCCTATGGCTACACCTTC
CDR3 protein: CASSYRNGVSYGYTF
J gene: TRBJ1-2
V gene: TRBV6-6
clone size: .
D gene: .

CDR3 DNA: TGCGCCAGCAGCCCACAGGAGAGCTCCTATAATTCACCCCTCCACTTT
CDR3 protein: CASSPQESSYNSPLHF
J gene: TRBJ1-6
V gene: TRBV5-1
clone size: .
D gene: .

CDR3 DNA: TGTGCCAGCAGCTTAGGCGGGGGGCCATACAATGAGCAGTTCTTC
CDR3 protein: CASSLGGGPYNEQFF
J gene: TRBJ2-1
V gene: TRBV7-3
clone size: .
D gene: TRBD2

CDR3 DNA: TGTGCCAGCAGCTCGTACACGAACACCGGGGAGCTGTTTTTT
CDR3 protein: CASSSYTNTGELFF
J gene: TRBJ2-2
V gene: TRBV7-2
clone size: .
D gene: .

CDR3 DNA: TGCAGTGCTAGTGCGTTAAAGGGAGCGTATCAAGAGACCCAGTACTTC
CDR3 protein: CSASALKGAYQETQYF
J gene: TRBJ2-5
V gene: TRBV20-1
clone size: .
D gene: .

CDR3 DNA: TGTGCCAGCTCCAGCGGGGGGGCAGGTTCCTACGAGCAGTACTTC
CDR3 protein: CASSSGGAGSYEQYF
J gene: TRBJ2-7
V gene: TRBV27
clone size: once
D gene: TRBD2

CDR3 DNA: TGTGCCAGCAGTGAGACAGGGGGCAGTAATTCACCCCTCCACTTT
CDR3 protein: CASSETGGSNSPLHF
J gene: TRBJ1-6
V gene: TRBV2
clone size: .
D gene: TRBD1

CDR3 DNA: TGTGCCAGCAGCCATTTCGGGCTAGCGGACAATGAGCAGTTCTTC
CDR3 protein: CASSHFGLADNEQFF
J gene: TRBJ2-1
V gene: TRBV5-8
clone size: .
D gene: TRBD2

CDR3 DNA: TGTGCCAGCAGGGTAGGGGGCGCGAGCAATCAGCCCCAGCATTTT
CDR3 protein: CASRVGGASNQPQHF
J gene: TRBJ1-5
V gene: TRBV2
clone size: .
D gene: TRBD1

CDR3 DNA: TGTGCCTGGAGTGTAACCGGAGATACGCAGTATTTT
CDR3 protein: CAWSVTGDTQYF
J gene: TRBJ2-3
V gene: TRBV30
clone size: .
D gene: .

CDR3 DNA: TGCGCCAGCAGCCAAGATCGGGGTAACAATCAGCCCCAGCATTTT
CDR3 protein: CASSQDRGNNQPQHF
J gene: TRBJ1-5
V gene: TRBV4-1
clone size: .
D gene: .

CDR3 DNA: TGTGCCAGCAGCCAGGGCAGACACACAGATACGCAGTATTTT
CDR3 protein: CASSQGRHTDTQYF
J gene: TRBJ2-3
V gene: TRBV14
clone size: .
D gene: .

CDR3 DNA: TGTGCCAGCACCAGGGGGCGAAACACCGGGGAGCTGTTTTTT
CDR3 protein: CASTRGRNTGELFF
J gene: TRBJ2-2
V gene: TRBV9
clone size: .
D gene: TRBD1

CDR3 DNA: TGTGCCAGCAGTTCGGGACAGGGCGACTCTGGGGCCAACGTCCTGACTTTC
CDR3 protein: CASSSGQGDSGANVLTF
J gene: TRBJ2-6
V gene: TRBV28
clone size: .
D gene: TRBD1

CDR3 DNA: TGCAGCGTCCGTAGGACTAGCGGGGACACCGGGGAGCTGTTTTTT
CDR3 protein: CSVRRTSGDTGELFF
J gene: TRBJ2-2
V gene: TRBV29-1
clone size: .
D gene: TRBD2

CDR3 DNA: TGTGCCAGCAGCCCCCATCAGGATATTGAAGCTTTCTTT
CDR3 protein: CASSPHQDIEAFF
J gene: TRBJ1-1
V gene: TRBV6-2/TRBV6-3
clone size: .
D gene: .